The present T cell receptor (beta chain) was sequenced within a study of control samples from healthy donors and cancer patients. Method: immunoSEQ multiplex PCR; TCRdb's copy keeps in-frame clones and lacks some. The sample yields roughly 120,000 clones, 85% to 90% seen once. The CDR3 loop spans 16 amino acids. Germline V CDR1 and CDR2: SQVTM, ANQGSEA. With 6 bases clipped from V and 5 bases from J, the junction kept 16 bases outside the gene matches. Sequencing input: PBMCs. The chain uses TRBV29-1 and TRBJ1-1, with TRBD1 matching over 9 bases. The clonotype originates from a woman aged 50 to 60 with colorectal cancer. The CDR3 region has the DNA TGCAGCGTAGAACAGGGGGCGAGTTCGGTAGGGACTGAAGCTTTCTTT. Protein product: CSVEQGASSVGTEAFF.